This T cell receptor (beta chain) was profiled in a study of Ad26.COV2.S vaccination and SARS-CoV-2 variants. Produced via immunoSEQ multiplex PCR; TCRdb's table is partial and in-frame only. The sample holds 320,000 or so clones, 85% to 90% seen once. Turning to this clone: Its antigen is undetermined.

General study findings and limits: Breadth and depth estimates from TCRs may understate total T cell responses.

Trimming shortened V by 3 bases and J by 8 bases, and 16 bases separated the two germline ends. The CDR3 length is 14 residues. In germline, CDR1 is LNHDA, CDR2 SQIVND (reference sequence). Treatment denoted: some 20 received Ad26.COV2.S at low or high dose, single or two shots; 5 received placebo; per-sample allocation not given. Collection of the samples took place on day 63 after the first injection of vaccine or placebo. What was given as vaccine was an Ad26 vector encoding Wuhan-strain SARS-CoV-2 spike. The TCR sequence derives from a person between 18 and 60 years old who received the Ad26.COV2.S COVID-19 vaccine or a placebo. This chain links TRBV19 with TRBJ1-2; D ambiguous. The source material was peripheral blood, sampled in a trial of Ad26.COV2.S vaccine versus placebo. Written as DNA, the CDR3 is TGTGCCAGTAGTATCCCCGGTCGCCCGGGGGGCTACACCTTC. It specifies CASSIPGRPGGYTF. Full variable domain (rest looked up from reference TRBV19 and TRBJ1-2): DGGITQSPKYLFRKEGQNVTLSCEQNLNHDAMYWYRQDPGQGLRLIYYSQIVNDFQKGDIAEGYSVSREKKESFPLTVTSAQKNPTAFYLCASSIPGRPGGYTFGSGTRLTVV.